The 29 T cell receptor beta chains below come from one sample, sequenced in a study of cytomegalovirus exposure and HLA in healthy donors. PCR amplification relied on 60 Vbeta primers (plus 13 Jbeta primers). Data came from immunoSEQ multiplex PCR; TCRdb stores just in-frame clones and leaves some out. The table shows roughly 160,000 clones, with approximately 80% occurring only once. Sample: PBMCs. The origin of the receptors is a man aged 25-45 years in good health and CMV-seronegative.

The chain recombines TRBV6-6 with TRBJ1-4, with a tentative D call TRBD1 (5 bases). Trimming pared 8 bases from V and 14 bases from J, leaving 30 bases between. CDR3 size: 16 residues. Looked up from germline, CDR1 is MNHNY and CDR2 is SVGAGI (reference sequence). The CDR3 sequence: CASQVDQGGPVNRLFF. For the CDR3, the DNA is TGTGCCAGCCAAGTGGATCAGGGTGGGCCGGTGAATCGGCTGTTTTTT.

For the CDR3, the DNA is TGCGCCAGCAGCCAAGACTTGGCGGACTATGGCTACACCTTC. As protein: CASSQDLADYGYTF. This rearrangement joins TRBV4-3 to TRBJ1-2; D gene unclear. CDR1 LGHNA and CDR2 YSLEER come from the germline V gene. This CDR3 has 14 amino acids. Deletions cut 0 bases from V and 3 bases from J, with 8 bases between.

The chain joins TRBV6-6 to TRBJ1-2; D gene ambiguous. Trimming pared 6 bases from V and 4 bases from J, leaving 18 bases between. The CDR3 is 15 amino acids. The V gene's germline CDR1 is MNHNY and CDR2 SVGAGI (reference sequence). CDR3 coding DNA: TGTGCCAGCAGGGAGACGGGTAGTTATGGCTATGGCTACACCTTC. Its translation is CASRETGSYGYGYTF.

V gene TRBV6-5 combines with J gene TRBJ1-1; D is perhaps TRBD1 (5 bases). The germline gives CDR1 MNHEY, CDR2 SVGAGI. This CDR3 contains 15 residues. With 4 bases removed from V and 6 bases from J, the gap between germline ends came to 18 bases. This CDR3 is CASSSGPIGQPEAFF. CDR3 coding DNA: TGTGCCAGCAGTTCGGGCCCGATTGGACAACCTGAAGCTTTCTTT.

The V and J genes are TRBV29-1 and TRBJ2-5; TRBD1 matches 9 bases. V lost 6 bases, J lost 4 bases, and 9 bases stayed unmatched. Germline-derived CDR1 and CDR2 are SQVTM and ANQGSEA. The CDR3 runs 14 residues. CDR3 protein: CSVGGQGFGETQYF. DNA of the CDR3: TGCAGCGTGGGGGGACAGGGTTTCGGAGAGACCCAGTACTTC.

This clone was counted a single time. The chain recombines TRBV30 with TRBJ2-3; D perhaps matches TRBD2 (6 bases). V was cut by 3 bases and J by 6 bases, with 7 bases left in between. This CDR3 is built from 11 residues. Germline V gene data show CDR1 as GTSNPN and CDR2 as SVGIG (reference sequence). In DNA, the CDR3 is TGTGCCTGGAGAGCGGGTGATACGCAGTATTTT. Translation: CAWRAGDTQYF.

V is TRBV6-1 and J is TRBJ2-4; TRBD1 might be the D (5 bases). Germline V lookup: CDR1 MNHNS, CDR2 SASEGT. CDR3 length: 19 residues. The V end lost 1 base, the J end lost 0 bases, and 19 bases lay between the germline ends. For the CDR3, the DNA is TGTGCCAGCAGTGAAGAACCCTCCGACAGTGGAATAGCCAAAAACATTCAGTACTTC. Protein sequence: CASSEEPSDSGIAKNIQYF.

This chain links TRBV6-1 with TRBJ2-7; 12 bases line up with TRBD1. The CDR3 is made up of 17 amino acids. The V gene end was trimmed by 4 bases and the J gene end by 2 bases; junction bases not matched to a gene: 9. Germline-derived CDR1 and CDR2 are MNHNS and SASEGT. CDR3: CASSGDRGPTLTYEQYF. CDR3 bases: TGTGCCAGCAGTGGGGACAGGGGGCCCACTCTAACCTACGAGCAGTACTTC.

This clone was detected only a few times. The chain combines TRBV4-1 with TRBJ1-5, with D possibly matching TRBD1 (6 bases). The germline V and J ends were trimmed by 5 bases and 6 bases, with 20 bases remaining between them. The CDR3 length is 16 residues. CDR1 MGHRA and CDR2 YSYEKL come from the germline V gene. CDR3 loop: CASSSGRGDRRQPQHF. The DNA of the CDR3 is TGCGCCAGCAGCTCAGGCAGGGGCGATAGGCGTCAGCCCCAGCATTTT.

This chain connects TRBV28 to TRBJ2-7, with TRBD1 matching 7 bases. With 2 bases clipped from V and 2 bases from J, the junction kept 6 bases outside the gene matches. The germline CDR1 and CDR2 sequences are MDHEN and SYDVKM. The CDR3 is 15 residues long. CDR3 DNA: TGTGCCAGCAGTTTAATTGTTACAGGGGCCTACGAGCAGTACTTC. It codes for CASSLIVTGAYEQYF.

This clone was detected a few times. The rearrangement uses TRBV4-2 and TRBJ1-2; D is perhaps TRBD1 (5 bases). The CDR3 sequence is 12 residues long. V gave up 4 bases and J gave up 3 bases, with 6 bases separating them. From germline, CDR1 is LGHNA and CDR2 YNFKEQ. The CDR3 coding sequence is TGTGCCAGCAGCCGGGGGGACTATGGCTACACCTTC. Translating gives CASSRGDYGYTF.

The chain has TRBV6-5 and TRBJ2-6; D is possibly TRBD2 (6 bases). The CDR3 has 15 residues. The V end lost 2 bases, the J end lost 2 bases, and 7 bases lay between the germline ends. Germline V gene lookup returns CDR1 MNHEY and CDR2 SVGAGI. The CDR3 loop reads CASSYGGTGANVLTF. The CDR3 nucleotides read TGTGCCAGCAGTTACGGGGGGACTGGGGCCAACGTCCTGACTTTC.

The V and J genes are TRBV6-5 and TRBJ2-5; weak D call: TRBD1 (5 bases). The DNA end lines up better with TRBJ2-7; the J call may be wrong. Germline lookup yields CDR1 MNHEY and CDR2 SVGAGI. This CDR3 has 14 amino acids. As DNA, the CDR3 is TGTGCCAGCAGTTACGCGTCCAGGGCCTACGAGCAGTACTTC. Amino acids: CASSYASRAYEQYF.

The CDR3 here is CASSHNHTQYF. CDR3 bases: TGTGCCAGCAGTCACAACCATACGCAGTATTTT. The V and J genes are TRBV6-5 and TRBJ2-3; D unclear. The CDR3 contains 11 residues. CDR1 MNHEY and CDR2 SVGAGI come from the germline V gene. Trimming removed 5 bases at V and 7 bases at J, with 7 bases between.

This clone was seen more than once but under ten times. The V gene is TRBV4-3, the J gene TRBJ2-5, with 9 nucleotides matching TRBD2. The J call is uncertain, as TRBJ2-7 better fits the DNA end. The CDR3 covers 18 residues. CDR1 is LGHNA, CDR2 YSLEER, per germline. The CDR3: CASSQGAASGIKVYEQYF. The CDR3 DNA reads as TGCGCCAGCAGCCAAGGCGCGGCTAGCGGGATCAAGGTCTACGAGCAGTACTTC.

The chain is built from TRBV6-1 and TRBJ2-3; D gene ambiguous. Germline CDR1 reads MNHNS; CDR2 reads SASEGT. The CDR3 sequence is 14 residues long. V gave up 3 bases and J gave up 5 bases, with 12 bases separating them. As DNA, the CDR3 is TGTGCCAGCAGTGAGGAAAAGGCGGTAGATACGCAGTATTTT. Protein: CASSEEKAVDTQYF.

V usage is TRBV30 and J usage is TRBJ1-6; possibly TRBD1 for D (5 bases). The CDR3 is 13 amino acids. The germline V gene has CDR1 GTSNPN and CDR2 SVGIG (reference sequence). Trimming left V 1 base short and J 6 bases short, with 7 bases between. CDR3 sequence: CAWSGQGNSPLHF. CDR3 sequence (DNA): TGTGCCTGGAGTGGTCAGGGTAATTCACCCCTCCACTTT.

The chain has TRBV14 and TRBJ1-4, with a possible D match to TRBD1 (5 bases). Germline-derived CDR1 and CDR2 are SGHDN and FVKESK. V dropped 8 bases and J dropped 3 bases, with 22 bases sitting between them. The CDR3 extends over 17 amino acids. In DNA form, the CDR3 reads TGTGCCAGCGCCGGTGGGGGGAGACGTTACCCTAATGAAAAACTGTTTTTT. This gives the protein CASAGGGRRYPNEKLFF. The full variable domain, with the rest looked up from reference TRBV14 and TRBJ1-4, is EAGVTQFPSHSVIEKGQTVTLRCDPISGHDNLYWYRRVMGKEIKFLLHFVKESKQDESGMPNNRFLAERTGGTYSTLKVQPAELEDSGVYFCASAGGGRRYPNEKLFFGSGTQLSVL.

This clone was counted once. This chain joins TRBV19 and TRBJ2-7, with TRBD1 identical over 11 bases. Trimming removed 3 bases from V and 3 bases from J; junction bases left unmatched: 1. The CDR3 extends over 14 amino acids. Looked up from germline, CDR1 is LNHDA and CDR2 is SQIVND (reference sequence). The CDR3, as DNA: TGTGCCAGTAGTATCGGGACAGGGGGCTACGAGCAGTACTTC. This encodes CASSIGTGGYEQYF. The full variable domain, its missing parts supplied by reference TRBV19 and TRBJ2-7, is DGGITQSPKYLFRKEGQNVTLSCEQNLNHDAMYWYRQDPGQGLRLIYYSQIVNDFQKGDIAEGYSVSREKKESFPLTVTSAQKNPTAFYLCASSIGTGGYEQYFGPGTRLTVT.

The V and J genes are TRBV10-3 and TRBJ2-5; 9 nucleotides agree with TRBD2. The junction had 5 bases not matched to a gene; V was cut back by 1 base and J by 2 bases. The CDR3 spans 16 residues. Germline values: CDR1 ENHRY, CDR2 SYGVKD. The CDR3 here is CAISEYQRGVQETQYF. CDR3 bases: TGTGCCATCAGTGAGTACCAGCGGGGGGTACAAGAGACCCAGTACTTC.

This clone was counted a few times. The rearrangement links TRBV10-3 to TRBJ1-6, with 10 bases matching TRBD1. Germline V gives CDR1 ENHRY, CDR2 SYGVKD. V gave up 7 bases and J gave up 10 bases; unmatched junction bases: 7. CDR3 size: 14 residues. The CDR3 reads CAITPGTGESPLHF. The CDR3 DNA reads TGTGCCATCACTCCGGGGACAGGGGAATCACCCCTCCACTTT.

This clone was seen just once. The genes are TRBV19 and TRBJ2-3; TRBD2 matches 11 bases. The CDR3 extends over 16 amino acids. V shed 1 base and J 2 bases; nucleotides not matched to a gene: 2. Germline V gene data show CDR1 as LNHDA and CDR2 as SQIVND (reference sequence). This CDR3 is CASSIVAGGNTDTQYF. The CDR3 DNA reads TGTGCCAGTAGTATAGTAGCGGGAGGGAACACAGATACGCAGTATTTT.

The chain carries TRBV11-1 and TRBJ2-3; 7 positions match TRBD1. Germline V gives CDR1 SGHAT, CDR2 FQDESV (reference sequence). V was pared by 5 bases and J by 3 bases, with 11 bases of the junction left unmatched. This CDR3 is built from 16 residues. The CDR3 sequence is CASSVHRGIGTDTQYF. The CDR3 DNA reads TGTGCCAGCAGCGTACACAGGGGTATCGGAACAGATACGCAGTATTTT.

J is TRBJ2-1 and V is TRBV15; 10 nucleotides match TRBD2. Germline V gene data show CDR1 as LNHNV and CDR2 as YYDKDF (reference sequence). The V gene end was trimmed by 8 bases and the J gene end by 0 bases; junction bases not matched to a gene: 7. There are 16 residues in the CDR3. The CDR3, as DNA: TGTGCCACCCAATTCGGACTAGCGGACTCCTACAATGAGCAGTTCTTC. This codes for CATQFGLADSYNEQFF.

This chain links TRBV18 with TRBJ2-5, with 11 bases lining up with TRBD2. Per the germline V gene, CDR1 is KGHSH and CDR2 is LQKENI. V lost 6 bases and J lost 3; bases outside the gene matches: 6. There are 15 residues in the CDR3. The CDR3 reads CASSPPGLAEETQYF. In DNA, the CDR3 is TGTGCCAGCTCCCCGCCGGGACTAGCGGAAGAGACCCAGTACTTC.

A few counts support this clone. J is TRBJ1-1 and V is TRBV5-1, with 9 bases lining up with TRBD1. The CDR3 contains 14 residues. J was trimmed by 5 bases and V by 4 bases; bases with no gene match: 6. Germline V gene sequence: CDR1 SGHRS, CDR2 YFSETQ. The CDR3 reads CASSPGQGETEAFF. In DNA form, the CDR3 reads TGCGCCAGCAGCCCGGGACAGGGTGAGACTGAAGCTTTCTTT.

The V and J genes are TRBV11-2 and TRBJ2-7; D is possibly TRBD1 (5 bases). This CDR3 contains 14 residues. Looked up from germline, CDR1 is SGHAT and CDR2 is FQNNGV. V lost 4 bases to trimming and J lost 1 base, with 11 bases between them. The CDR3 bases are TGTGCCAGCAGCTCATACCAGGGATCCTACGAGCAGTACTTC. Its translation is CASSSYQGSYEQYF.

DNA for the CDR3: TGTGCCAGCAGTGAATTGTTTAGTAGCACAGATACGCAGTATTTT. The encoded protein is CASSELFSSTDTQYF. V gene TRBV6-1 combines with J gene TRBJ2-3; no clear D gene. Looked up from germline, CDR1 is MNHNS and CDR2 is SASEGT. V lost 2 bases to trimming and J lost 0 bases, with 9 bases between them. This CDR3 spans 15 amino acids.

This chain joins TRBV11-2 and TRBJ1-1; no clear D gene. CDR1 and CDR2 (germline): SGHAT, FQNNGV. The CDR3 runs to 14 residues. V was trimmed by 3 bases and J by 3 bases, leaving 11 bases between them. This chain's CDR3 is CASSLGMKDTEAFF. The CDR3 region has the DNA TGTGCCAGCAGCTTGGGCATGAAAGACACTGAAGCTTTCTTT.